This is a list of T cell receptor beta chains from one sample in a study of human T cells and chemical hapten exposure. MiXCR was run by TCRdb on the RACE reads, yielding one entry per CDR3 protein. The sample records some 74,000 distinct CDR3 sequences, 10% to 15% being singletons. The sample in question was whole blood, obtained in connection with sensitization to the hapten diphenylcyclopropenone (DPC). The receptors come from a woman aged 45-65 years with alopecia areata. Some clones in this sample may be carry-over from other donors' samples. Each CDR3 is given with its conserved first and last residue. D genes are given only for firm matches. Part of the rows lack a size; the others show once, few, many or a class for expanded clones.

>TRBD1|few|TRBV3-1|TRBJ2-1
CASRRQGADNEQFF
TGTGCCAGCAGGAGACAGGGGGCAGACAATGAGCAGTTCTTC
>.|.|TRBV10-3|TRBJ1-1
CAISEDRLWGTEAFF
TGTGCCATCAGTGAAGACAGACTGTGGGGCACTGAAGCTTTCTTT
>TRBD1|.|TRBV6-2/TRBV6-3|TRBJ1-5
CASSLQGSQPQHF
TGTGCCAGCAGTTTACAGGGGAGTCAGCCCCAGCATTTT
>TRBD1|few|TRBV9|TRBJ2-2
CASSGRTGELAGELFF
TGTGCCAGCAGCGGACGGACAGGGGAGTTAGCCGGGGAGCTGTTTTTT
>TRBD1|.|TRBV2|TRBJ1-1
CASREDRVTEAFF
TGTGCCAGCCGAGAGGACAGGGTCACTGAAGCTTTCTTT
>TRBD1|few|TRBV11-2|TRBJ2-3
CASSLRRGRTQYF
TGTGCCAGCAGCCTCCGCAGGGGGCGTACGCAGTATTTT
>.|many|TRBV10-1|TRBJ2-3
CASSDWGTDTQYF
TGCGCCAGCAGTGATTGGGGCACAGATACGCAGTATTTT
>.|.|TRBV7-9|TRBJ2-5
CASSFKSTSYQETQYF
TGTGCCAGCAGCTTTAAGTCGACATCCTACCAAGAGACCCAGTACTTC
>.|.|TRBV10-2|TRBJ1-3
CASSATDYSGNTIYF
TGCGCCAGCAGTGCCACGGACTACTCTGGAAACACCATATATTTT
>.|many|TRBV12-3/TRBV12-4|TRBJ2-3
CASSFQPDTQYF
TGTGCCAGCAGTTTCCAGCCAGATACGCAGTATTTT